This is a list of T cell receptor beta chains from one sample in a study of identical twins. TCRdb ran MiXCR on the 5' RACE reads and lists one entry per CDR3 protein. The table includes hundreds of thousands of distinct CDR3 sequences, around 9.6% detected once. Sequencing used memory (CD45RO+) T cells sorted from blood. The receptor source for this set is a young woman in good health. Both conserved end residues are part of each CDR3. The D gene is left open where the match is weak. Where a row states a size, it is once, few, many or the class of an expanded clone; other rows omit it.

CDR3: CASSLGQGGSYNEQFF
DNA: TGCGCCAGCAGCTTGGGGCAGGGTGGCTCTTACAATGAGCAGTTCTTC
V: TRBV5-1
length: 16
D: -
J: TRBJ2-1
size: many

CDR3: CASSPVGGDITDTQYF
DNA: TGTGCCAGCTCACCGGTAGGGGGCGATATCACAGATACGCAGTATTTT
V: TRBV18
length: 16
D: TRBD1
J: TRBJ2-3
size: -

CDR3: CASSLALSVQETQYF
DNA: TGTGCCAGCAGTTTAGCGCTGAGCGTCCAAGAGACCCAGTACTTC
V: TRBV12-3/TRBV12-4
length: 15
D: -
J: TRBJ2-5
size: many

CDR3: CASSLGSGKRETQYF
DNA: TGTGCCAGCAGTTTGGGATCGGGAAAGCGGGAGACCCAGTACTTC
V: TRBV27
length: 15
D: -
J: TRBJ2-5
size: few

CDR3: CASGLVPDGGVGSNQPQHF
DNA: TGTGCTAGTGGTTTGGTACCGGACGGTGGGGTAGGGAGCAATCAGCCCCAGCATTTT
V: TRBV12-5
length: 19
D: -
J: TRBJ1-5
size: -

CDR3: CASSPLNQPQHF
DNA: TGTGCCAGCAGCCCTCTCAATCAGCCCCAGCATTTT
V: TRBV12-3/TRBV12-4
length: 12
D: -
J: TRBJ1-5
size: many

CDR3: CASRSRRTGNPDEQFF
DNA: TGTGCCAGCAGATCCCGTAGGACAGGAAACCCCGATGAGCAGTTCTTC
V: TRBV3-1
length: 16
D: TRBD1
J: TRBJ2-1
size: few

CDR3: CASMGRLDAYGYTF
DNA: TGTGCCAGCATGGGCCGGTTGGATGCCTATGGCTACACCTTC
V: TRBV27
length: 14
D: -
J: TRBJ1-2
size: few

CDR3: CSARPRGVGYNSPLHF
DNA: TGCAGTGCTAGGCCTCGGGGGGTTGGCTATAATTCACCCCTCCACTTT
V: TRBV20-1
length: 16
D: -
J: TRBJ1-6
size: few

CDR3: CASSLSGDTQYF
DNA: TGCGCCAGCAGCTTGTCCGGTGATACGCAGTATTTT
V: TRBV5-1
length: 12
D: -
J: TRBJ2-3
size: many

CDR3: CSASFGREHYEQYF
DNA: TGCAGTGCTAGTTTCGGGAGGGAGCATTACGAGCAGTACTTC
V: TRBV20-1
length: 14
D: TRBD2
J: TRBJ2-7
size: -

CDR3: CASSPGRTSLDEQFF
DNA: TGTGCCAGCTCACCGGGTCGGACTAGCCTTGATGAGCAGTTCTTC
V: TRBV18
length: 15
D: TRBD2
J: TRBJ2-1
size: -

CDR3: CASSPFPGTDTQYF
DNA: TGTGCCAGCAGCCCCTTCCCTGGCACAGATACGCAGTATTTT
V: TRBV5-5
length: 14
D: -
J: TRBJ2-3
size: -

CDR3: CSARALEGKTSYNEQFF
DNA: TGCAGTGCTAGAGCTCTCGAGGGTAAAACCTCCTACAATGAGCAGTTCTTC
V: TRBV20-1
length: 17
D: -
J: TRBJ2-1
size: -

CDR3: CSARLPRAAGELFF
DNA: TGCAGTGCTAGGCTACCCCGGGCGGCCGGGGAGCTGTTTTTT
V: TRBV20-1
length: 14
D: -
J: TRBJ2-2
size: -